These T cell receptor beta chains were read from a single sample in a study of chemoradiotherapy in HPV16-positive cancers. Libraries were prepared by immunoSEQ multiplex PCR; TCRdb keeps only in-frame clonotypes and omits some of them. The data show over 15,000 clones, more than 70% seen once. This sample was taken from a patient who underwent chemoradiotherapy. Receptor source: a human donor with HPV-associated anogenital cancer. Both conserved end residues are part of each CDR3. D genes are given only for firm matches.

J gene | D gene | V gene | CDR3 protein | CDR3 DNA
TRBJ2-5 | . | TRBV14 | CASSDFDGRETQYF | TGTGCCAGCTCCGATTTTGATGGGCGAGAGACCCAGTACTTC
TRBJ2-3 | TRBD2 | TRBV28 | CASRLRLAGGRTDTQYF | TGTGCCAGCAGGCTTAGACTAGCGGGGGGCAGAACAGATACGCAGTATTTT
TRBJ2-1 | TRBD1 | TRBV7-2 | CASRPRPGTGLDNEQFF | TGTGCCAGCAGGCCCCGCCCGGGGACAGGGCTCGACAATGAGCAGTTCTTC
TRBJ2-6 | . | TRBV28 | CASRNQGPPRANVLTF | TGTGCCAGCAGAAATCAGGGTCCCCCTAGGGCCAACGTCCTGACTTTC
TRBJ1-2 | TRBD1 | TRBV10-3 | CAISWDRGLSGYTF | TGTGCCATCAGCTGGGACAGGGGCTTATCTGGCTACACCTTC
TRBJ1-1 | TRBD1 | TRBV25-1 | CASSEYPAGGGSTEAFF | TGTGCCAGCAGTGAATATCCGGCAGGGGGGGGAAGCACTGAAGCTTTCTTT
TRBJ2-1 | . | TRBV7-2 | CASSWQRDSNEQFF | TGTGCCAGCAGCTGGCAACGGGACTCCAATGAGCAGTTCTTC
TRBJ1-1 | . | TRBV5-1 | CASKTQVNTEAFF | TGCGCCAGCAAAACTCAAGTGAACACTGAAGCTTTCTTT
TRBJ1-1 | . | TRBV7-2 | CASSPIRYSEAFF | TGTGCCAGCAGCCCGATAAGATATTCTGAAGCTTTCTTT
TRBJ1-5 | . | TRBV10-3 | CAITDGHNQPQHF | TGTGCCATCACTGACGGACACAATCAGCCCCAGCATTTT
TRBJ2-3 | TRBD2 | TRBV19 | CASGIAGGLDTQYF | TGTGCCAGTGGTATAGCGGGGGGCCTAGATACGCAGTATTTT